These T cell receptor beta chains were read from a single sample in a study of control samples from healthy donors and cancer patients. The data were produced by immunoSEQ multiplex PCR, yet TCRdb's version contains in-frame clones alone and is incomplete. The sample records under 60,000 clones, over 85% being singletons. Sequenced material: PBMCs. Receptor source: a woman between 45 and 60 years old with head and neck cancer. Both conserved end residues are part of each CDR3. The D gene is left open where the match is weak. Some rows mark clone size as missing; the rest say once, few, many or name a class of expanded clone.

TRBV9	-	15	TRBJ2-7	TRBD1	TGTGCCAGCAGCGTAGCTACAGGACAGGGTTACGAGCAGTACTTC	CASSVATGQGYEQYF
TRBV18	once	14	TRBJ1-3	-	TGTGCCAGCTCATCCGGGGCCTCTGGAAACACCATATATTTT	CASSSGASGNTIYF
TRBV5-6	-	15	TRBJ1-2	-	TGTGCCAGCAGCGGGACGGGACGGAACCTGTATGGCTACACCTTC	CASSGTGRNLYGYTF
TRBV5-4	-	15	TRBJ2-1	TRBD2	TGTGCCAGCAGCTCCTCGACTAGCGGGAGTATTGAGCAGTTCTTC	CASSSSTSGSIEQFF
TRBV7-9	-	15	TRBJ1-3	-	TGTGCCAGCAGCTTAGGGCTAAGCTCTGGAAACACCATATATTTT	CASSLGLSSGNTIYF
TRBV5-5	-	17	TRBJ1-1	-	TGTGCCAGCAGCTCGACCTGGTCAGGGGCATTGAACACTGAAGCTTTCTTT	CASSSTWSGALNTEAFF
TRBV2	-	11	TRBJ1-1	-	TGTGCCAGCACCCCAACCCTATGGGCTTTCTTT	CASTPTLWAFF
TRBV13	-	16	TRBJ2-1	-	TGTGCCAGCAGCTTGGGTATGACTGGCCCTTTTGATGAGCAGTTCTTC	CASSLGMTGPFDEQFF
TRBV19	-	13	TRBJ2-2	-	TGTGCCAGCAACGACCGGAACACCGGGGAGCTGTTTTTT	CASNDRNTGELFF
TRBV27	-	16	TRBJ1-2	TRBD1	TGTGCCAGCAGTCCTATGTGGGACAGGGAAAACTATGGCTACACCTTC	CASSPMWDRENYGYTF
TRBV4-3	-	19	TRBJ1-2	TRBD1	TGCGCCAGCAGCCAAGATTTAGGGACAGGGGGAATAACTAACTATGGCTACACCTTC	CASSQDLGTGGITNYGYTF
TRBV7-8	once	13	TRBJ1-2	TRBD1	TGTGCCAGCAGCCTGGGGACAGTAGATGGGTACACCTTC	CASSLGTVDGYTF
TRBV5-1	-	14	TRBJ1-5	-	TGCGCCAGCAGCTTGGAAGGGACGGATGAGCCCCAGCATTTT	CASSLEGTDEPQHF
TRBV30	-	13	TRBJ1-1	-	TGTGCCTGGGAGGGGAGTAGGAGCACTGAAGCTTTCTTT	CAWEGSRSTEAFF
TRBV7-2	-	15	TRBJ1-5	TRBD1	TGTGCCAGCAGCCCCGACAGGGGGTCCAATCAGCCCCAGCATTTT	CASSPDRGSNQPQHF
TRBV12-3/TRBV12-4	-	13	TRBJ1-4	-	TGTGCCAGCAGTCAGGGACACGGTGAAAAACTGTTTTTT	CASSQGHGEKLFF
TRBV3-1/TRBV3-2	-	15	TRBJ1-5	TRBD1	TGTGCCAGCAGCCAAGGACAGGGGGCTGGTCAGCCCCAGCATTTT	CASSQGQGAGQPQHF
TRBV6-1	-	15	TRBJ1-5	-	TGTGCCAGCAGTGAGTGGGGGGATTGGGATCAGCCCCAGCATTTT	CASSEWGDWDQPQHF
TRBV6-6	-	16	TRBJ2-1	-	TGTGCCAGCAGTCCACCACCGGGCCCCTCAGGGAATGAGCAGTTCTTC	CASSPPPGPSGNEQFF
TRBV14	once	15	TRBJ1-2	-	TGTGCCAGCAGCCAAGATAAAGGGGGTAAATATGGCTACACCTTC	CASSQDKGGKYGYTF
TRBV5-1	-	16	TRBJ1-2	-	TGCGCCAGCAGCTCAACCCCAGGGTACGCAAACTATGGCTACACCTTC	CASSSTPGYANYGYTF
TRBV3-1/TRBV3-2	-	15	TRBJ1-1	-	TGTGCCAGCAGCCCCGCAGACAGGAGGAACACTGAAGCTTTCTTT	CASSPADRRNTEAFF
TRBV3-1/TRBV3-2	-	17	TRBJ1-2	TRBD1	TGTGCCAGCAGCCTCCAAAGGGGGAGGGGGCATAACTATGGCTACACCTTC	CASSLQRGRGHNYGYTF
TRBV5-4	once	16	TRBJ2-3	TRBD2	TGTGCCAGCAGCTTGGGAGGTCGGGCGGGAGGTGATACGCAGTATTTT	CASSLGGRAGGDTQYF
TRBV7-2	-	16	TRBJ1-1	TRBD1	TGTGCCAGCAGCTTATCGGCCGACAGGGGGCGGGCTGAAGCTTTCTTT	CASSLSADRGRAEAFF
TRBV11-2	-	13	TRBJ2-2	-	TGTGCCAGCAGCTTAAAAGACACCGGGGAGCTGTTTTTT	CASSLKDTGELFF
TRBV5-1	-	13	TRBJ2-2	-	TGCGCCAGCTTACACGAGAACACCGGGGAGCTGTTTTTT	CASLHENTGELFF
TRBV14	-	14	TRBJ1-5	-	TGTGCCAGCGGGGGCAGGGTAAGTAATCAGCCCCAGCATTTT	CASGGRVSNQPQHF
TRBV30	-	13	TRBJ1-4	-	TGTGCCTGGAGAGGAGGACAGACAGAAAAACTGTTTTTT	CAWRGGQTEKLFF
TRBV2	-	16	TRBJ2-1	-	TGTGCCAGCAGTGAAGGGAGCGTTGTCTCCTACAATGAGCAGTTCTTC	CASSEGSVVSYNEQFF
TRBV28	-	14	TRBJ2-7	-	TGTGCCAGCAGTTCCCCCGGGACTCCCTACGAGCAGTACTTC	CASSSPGTPYEQYF